These 18 T cell receptor beta chains came from one sample sequenced in a study of identical twins. TCRdb called the 5' RACE reads again in MiXCR, with one record for every CDR3 protein. The table lists roughly 190,000 distinct CDR3 sequences, 15% of them singletons. These same records also appear under a second study, on T cells expressing NK-cell markers.

Source material: CD8+ T cells sorted from blood. These receptors were obtained from a woman younger than 30 in good health.

The chain has TRBV29-1 and TRBJ2-7, with D possibly TRBD2 on 6 matching bases. The CDR3 length is 15 residues. V was trimmed by 6 bases and J by 7 bases, leaving 25 bases between them. Germline assignment: CDR1 SQVTM and CDR2 ANQGSEA. CDR3 sequence: CSVSLVAEPYGEQYF. The CDR3 DNA sequence: TGCAGCGTCTCACTGGTAGCGGAACCTTATGGGGAGCAGTACTTC.

The genes are TRBV5-6 and TRBJ2-1; the match to TRBD2 covers 9 bases. Per the germline V gene, CDR1 is SGHDT and CDR2 is YYEEEE. V dropped 4 bases and J dropped 4; count of bases not matched to a gene: 6. The CDR3 spans 15 residues. CDR3 sequence reads: CASSHGLAPYNEQFF. CDR3 DNA sequence: TGTGCCAGCAGCCACGGACTAGCGCCGTACAATGAGCAGTTCTTC.

In its sample, this clonotype was seen a few times. CDR3 nucleotide sequence: TGTGCCAGCAGTTTGGACAGGAGGGGGACCTACGAGCAGTACTTC. Its protein product is CASSLDRRGTYEQYF. The chain uses TRBV27 and TRBJ2-7; D is perhaps TRBD1 (7 bases). The V gene's germline CDR1 is MNHEY and CDR2 SMNVEV (reference sequence). Trimming took 3 bases from V and 2 from J, leaving 14 bases between them. This CDR3 spans 15 amino acids.

The chain combines TRBV7-9 with TRBJ1-4; tentative D call: TRBD1 (6 bases). The V end lost 4 bases, the J end lost 8 bases, and 17 bases lay between the germline ends. The germline gives CDR1 SEHNR, CDR2 FQNEAQ (reference sequence). The CDR3 runs 15 residues. The DNA for the CDR3 is TGTGCCAGCAGCTCACCGACGGGGGCGCGAGAAAAACTGTTTTTT. This translates into CASSSPTGAREKLFF.

This clonotype has more than one count but fewer than ten. A junction end diverges from the germline sequence, so it may reflect a read error. V and J are TRBV11-1 and TRBJ2-7; D is tentatively TRBD1 or TRBD2 (5 bases each). Germline values: CDR1 SGHAT, CDR2 FQDESV (reference sequence). This CDR3 has 18 amino acids. The DNA for the CDR3 is TGTGCCAGCAGCCCCCGGGCTGGTTTCGGGACGGGCTCCCACGAGCAGTACTTC. Residues: CASSPRAGFGTGSHEQYF.

This sequence joins TRBV2 and TRBJ2-1, with TRBD2 matching over 10 bases. The germline gives CDR1 SNHLY, CDR2 FYNNEI. Losses at the gene ends were 3 bases for V and 8 bases for J; bases not matched to a gene: 7. The CDR3 runs 15 residues. CDR3 nucleotides: TGTGCCAGCAGTGAGCAAGCGGGGGGGCCGTATGAGCAGTTCTTC. Translated, it gives CASSEQAGGPYEQFF.

The chain employs TRBV6-5 and TRBJ1-5; no clear D gene. The CDR3 runs to 13 residues. Trimming took off 2 bases at V and 4 bases at J, with 6 bases between the two ends. Germline CDR1 and CDR2: MNHEY and SVGAGI. The CDR3: CASSYGLNQPQHF. In nucleotides, the CDR3 is TGTGCCAGCAGTTACGGGCTAAATCAGCCCCAGCATTTT.

This clonotype was observed a handful of times. The rearrangement joins TRBV27 to TRBJ2-1; D is unresolved. Trimming cost V 4 bases and J 9 bases, with 16 bases left between them. Germline V lookup: CDR1 MNHEY, CDR2 SMNVEV (reference sequence). This CDR3 contains 14 residues. The CDR3: CASSYGVSRSEQFF. The CDR3 DNA reads TGTGCCAGCAGTTATGGGGTGAGCAGAAGTGAGCAGTTCTTC.

This clonotype was recorded a few times. The genes are TRBV20-1 and TRBJ2-7, with a tentative D call TRBD1 (5 bases). Per germline, CDR1 DFQATT and CDR2 SNEGSKA (reference sequence). The CDR3 sequence is 11 residues long. The CDR3 DNA reads TGCGCTGGGGCAGCTAATGATGAGCAGTACTTC. It translates to CAGAANDEQYF.

The chain has TRBV12-5 and TRBJ1-5; D not resolved. CDR3 length: 14 residues. Germline V gene lookup returns CDR1 LGHNT and CDR2 FRNRAP. Deletions cut 7 bases from V and 2 bases from J, with 12 bases between. CDR3: CASASFSGNQPQHF. In DNA form, the CDR3 reads TGTGCTAGTGCCTCTTTTTCGGGCAATCAGCCCCAGCATTTT.

The sample holds a few counts of this clonotype. The V and J genes are TRBV11-2 and TRBJ2-7; tentative D call: TRBD2 (7 bases). Trimming removed 3 bases from V and 2 bases from J, with 14 bases in between. The CDR3 sequence is 15 residues long. Germline loops: CDR1 SGHAT, CDR2 FQNNGV. CDR3 nucleotide sequence: TGTGCCAGCAGCTTTGGGGGGGGGCGAGCCTACGAGCAGTACTTC. The encoded protein is CASSFGGGRAYEQYF.

This clonotype was observed a few times. The rearrangement links TRBV12-3 or TRBV12-4 to TRBJ2-5; D unresolved. This CDR3 is 13 amino acids long. The V gene lost 6 bases and the J gene lost 7 bases, with 15 bases spanning the gap. As DNA, the CDR3 is TGTGCCAGCAGATCCGGAGTGGTTGGGACCCAGTACTTC. Its translation: CASRSGVVGTQYF.

This clonotype turned up a few times. The chain carries TRBV12-3 or TRBV12-4 and TRBJ2-1; unclear D gene. V dropped 6 bases and J dropped 8 bases, with 17 bases sitting between them. The CDR3 loop spans 14 amino acids. The CDR3: CASSLARLGDEQFF. CDR3 DNA sequence: TGTGCCAGCAGCCTGGCGAGACTTGGAGATGAGCAGTTCTTC.

This chain links TRBV19 with TRBJ2-1; 10 positions agree with TRBD2. Germline-derived CDR1 and CDR2 are LNHDA and SQIVND (reference sequence). The CDR3 is made up of 14 amino acids. With 7 bases clipped from V and 9 bases from J, the junction kept 9 bases outside the gene matches. Here the CDR3 reads CASKGAGGPSEQFF. The CDR3 coding sequence is TGTGCCAGTAAGGGAGCGGGGGGGCCGTCTGAGCAGTTCTTC.

This rearrangement joins TRBV7-3 to TRBJ2-2; D is uncertain. With 10 bases removed from V and 3 bases from J, the gap between germline ends came to 9 bases. Germline V gene data show CDR1 as SGHTA and CDR2 as FQGTGA. The length of the CDR3 is 12 residues. DNA for the CDR3: TGTGCCACCGCGGTGGACACCGGGGAGCTGTTTTTT. Protein: CATAVDTGELFF.

The V gene is TRBV20-1, the J gene TRBJ2-7, with D perhaps matching TRBD2 (6 bases). Trimming left V 3 bases short and J 3 bases short, with 9 bases between. There are 12 residues in the CDR3. Germline CDR1 and CDR2: DFQATT and SNEGSKA (reference sequence). The CDR3, as DNA: TGCAGTGCTAGCGGGAGTATCTACGAGCAGTACTTC. Protein sequence: CSASGSIYEQYF.

This clonotype was picked up many times. This chain connects TRBV7-9 to TRBJ1-1; the D is unclear. The CDR3 consists of 16 residues. Germline V gene sequence: CDR1 SEHNR, CDR2 FQNEAQ (reference sequence). The ends were cut back, 4 bases at V and 1 base at J, with 16 bases in the middle. The CDR3 loop reads CASSSPGGVGNTEAFF. The CDR3, as DNA: TGTGCCAGCAGCTCCCCCGGTGGGGTTGGGAACACTGAAGCTTTCTTT. Variable domain in full (rest from reference TRBV7-9 and TRBJ1-1): DTGVSQNPRHKITKRGQNVTFRCDPISEHNRLYWYRQTLGQGPEFLTYFQNEAQLEKSRLLSDRFSAERPKGSFSTLEIQRTEQGDSAMYLCASSSPGGVGNTEAFFGQGTRLTVV.

The rearrangement joins TRBV27 to TRBJ2-7; D remains ambiguous. V lost 1 base and J 0 bases, leaving 10 bases between the germline ends. Germline CDR1 reads MNHEY; CDR2 reads SMNVEV (reference sequence). This CDR3 is built from 15 residues. The CDR3: CASSLYVRSSYEQYF. The CDR3 region has the DNA TGTGCCAGCAGTTTATATGTCAGAAGCTCCTACGAGCAGTACTTC.